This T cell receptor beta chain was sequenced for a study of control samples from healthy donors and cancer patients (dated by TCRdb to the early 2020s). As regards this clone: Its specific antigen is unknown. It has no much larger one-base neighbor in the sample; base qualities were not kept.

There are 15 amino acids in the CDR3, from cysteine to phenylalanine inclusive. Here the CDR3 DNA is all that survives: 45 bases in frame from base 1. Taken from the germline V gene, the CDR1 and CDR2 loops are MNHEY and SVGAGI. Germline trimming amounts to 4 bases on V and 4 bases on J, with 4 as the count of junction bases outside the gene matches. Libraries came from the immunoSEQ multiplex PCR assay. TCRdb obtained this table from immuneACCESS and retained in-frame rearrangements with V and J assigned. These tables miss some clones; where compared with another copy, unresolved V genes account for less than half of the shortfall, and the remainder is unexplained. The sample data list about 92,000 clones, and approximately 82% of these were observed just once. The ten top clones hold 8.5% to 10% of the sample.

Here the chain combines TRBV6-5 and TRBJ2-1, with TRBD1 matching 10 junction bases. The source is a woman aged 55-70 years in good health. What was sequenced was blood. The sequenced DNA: TGTGCCAGCAGTTGGGGACAGGGGAGGTACAATGAGCAGTTCTTC. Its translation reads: CASSWGQGRYNEQFF.